This TCR beta chain stems from a study of blood T cell repertoires in COVID-19. The overall study: Both acute and convalescent COVID-19 samples were obtained from the United States, Italy and Spain. Nucleic acid was either cDNA or gDNA, and it came from T cells, B-cell-depleted T cells, or PBMCs.

Per the authors' pipeline: Amplification of reference gene primers was used by the study to estimate nucleated cell counts. Profiled with immunoSEQ multiplex PCR; TCRdb holds only in-frame clones, not every one. V and J calls and clone size are those listed in that table; D and trimming were worked out from the DNA. The sample shows 40,000 to 50,000 clones, nearly 90% of them seen only once. This CDR3 spans 17 amino acids. Trimming took 1 base from V and 0 from J; bases not matched to a gene: 6. Per the germline V gene, CDR1 is ENHRY and CDR2 is SYGVKD. This sequence was found in a human donor in a cohort sampled during active COVID-19. The sequencing input was peripheral blood. V gene TRBV10-3 combines with J gene TRBJ2-1, with 7 nucleotides matching TRBD2. Written as DNA, the CDR3 is TGTGCCATCAGTGAGTTCCTTCTAGCGGCCTCCTACAATGAGCAGTTCTTC. It encodes CAISEFLLAASYNEQFF.